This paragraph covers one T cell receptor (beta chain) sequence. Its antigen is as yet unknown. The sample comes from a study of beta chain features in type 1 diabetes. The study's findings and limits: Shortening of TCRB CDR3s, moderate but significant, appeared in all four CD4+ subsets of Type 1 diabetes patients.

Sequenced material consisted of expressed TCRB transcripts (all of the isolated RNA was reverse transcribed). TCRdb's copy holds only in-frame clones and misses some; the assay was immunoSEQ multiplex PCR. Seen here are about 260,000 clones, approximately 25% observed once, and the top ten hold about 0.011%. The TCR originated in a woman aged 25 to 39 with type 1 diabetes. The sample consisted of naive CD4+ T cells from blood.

CDR3: CASSIGNIGGGNIQYF. The DNA for the CDR3 is TGTGCCAGCAGCATAGGGAACATTGGGGGAGGAAACATTCAGTACTTC. V is TRBV9 and J is TRBJ2-4; D perhaps matches TRBD2 (6 bases). The germline V gene has CDR1 SGDLS and CDR2 YYNGEE. CDR3 length: 16 residues. Trimming removed 4 bases from V and 6 bases from J, with 20 bases in between.